This TCR beta chain was identified in a study of T cell responses to AZD1222 COVID-19 vaccine. General study results and limits: The donors showed a predominance of white British ancestry and of females, with possible underestimation of clonal diversity.

CDR3 length: 14 residues. Germline assignment: CDR1 MDHEN and CDR2 SYDVKM. V was shortened by 5 bases and J by 0 bases, with 9 bases between the two germline ends. The repertoire was sequenced with immunoSEQ multiplex PCR; TCRdb's copy has only in-frame clones and lacks some. The table has 180,000 or so clones, about 88% seen once. About this clone: Its cognate antigen is unknown.

The chain uses TRBV28 and TRBJ2-3, with TRBD1 as a possible D gene (7 bases). The TCR originated in an adult who received the AZD1222 COVID-19 vaccine. Specimen: peripheral blood, collected 28 days after the second AZD1222 dose. The CDR3 DNA reads TGTGCCAGCAGTCAGGGGGGTAGCACAGATACGCAGTATTTT. Its translation: CASSQGGSTDTQYF.